This TCR beta chain emerged from a study of T cell responses to AZD1222 COVID-19 vaccine. Study observations and caveats: Clonal diversity was possibly underestimated; the donors were predominantly white British and more often female. Seropositive AZD1222 recipients at baseline numbered only five or six. Epitopes outside B.1.351 and B.1.1.7 mutated regions reportedly drew nearly half of spike TCRs.

Data came from immunoSEQ multiplex PCR; TCRdb stores just in-frame clones and leaves some out. Among 150,000 to 200,000 clones, just over 90% were seen once, and the ten largest hold less than 1.3%. Pooling was applied to second doses at about 4 or about 12 weeks. As for this clone: Its antigen is currently unknown.

CDR1 is DFQATT, CDR2 SNEGSKA, per germline (reference sequence). CDR3 length: 11 residues. V was clipped by 5 bases and J by 5 bases, with 10 bases between them. V is TRBV20-1 and J is TRBJ2-7, with D perhaps matching TRBD2 (6 bases). This sample comprised peripheral blood, obtained 28 days after the second AZD1222 dose. This TCR derives from an adult who received the AZD1222 COVID-19 vaccine. The CDR3 reads CSAVAVHEQYF. CDR3 nucleotide sequence: TGCAGTGCTGTAGCGGTCCACGAGCAGTACTTC.